What follows is one T cell receptor beta chain and its context. Its antigen is not identified. Data came from immunoSEQ multiplex PCR; TCRdb stores just in-frame clones and leaves some out. Among about 81,000 clones listed, under 90% were seen once. These data are taken from a study of OX40 agonist ivuxolimab in advanced cancers. Overall study: Partial responses were seen in three patients, one with hepatocellular carcinoma and two with cutaneous melanoma. Overall study findings and caveats: Doses of 0.1 to 3.0 mg/kg were accompanied by clonal expansion of CD4+ and CD8+ blood T cells by week 6. In CD8+ T cells, expanded clones were on average more numerous than in CD4+.

This CDR3 is 14 amino acids long. With 5 bases clipped from V and 8 bases from J, the junction kept 8 bases outside the gene matches. CDR1 is SGHTA and CDR2 is FQGNSA in the germline V gene. This TCR was sampled from an adult with an advanced solid tumor such as melanoma, head and neck, liver or kidney cancer. The specimen comprised CD4+ or CD8+ T cells sorted from blood, sampled in a trial of the OX40 agonist ivuxolimab. This chain links TRBV7-2 with TRBJ2-1; 8 bases agree with TRBD1. The CDR3 region is CASSPQGGLHEQFF. CDR3 bases: TGTGCCAGCAGCCCACAGGGGGGTCTCCATGAGCAGTTCTTC.